Below are 7 T cell receptor beta chains sequenced from a single sample in a study of blood T cell repertoires in COVID-19. Measured with immunoSEQ multiplex PCR; TCRdb has only the in-frame clones, and not every one. The sample lists more than 300,000 clones, over 75% occurring once. Sequencing was carried out using PBMCs or T cells enriched from blood (not recorded which). The receptors stem from a woman between 18 and 29 years old who had recovered from COVID-19.

The chain joins TRBV19 to TRBJ1-1; 8 positions match TRBD1. Germline trimming cut 2 bases from V and 1 base from J; bases unmatched to any gene: 6. The CDR3 runs 16 residues. Germline V gene sequence: CDR1 LNHDA, CDR2 SQIVND (reference sequence). CDR3: CASSITPGTGNTEAFF. In DNA, the CDR3 is TGTGCCAGTAGTATAACGCCCGGGACAGGGAACACTGAAGCTTTCTTT.

This clone was picked up one time. The chain couples TRBV7-8 to TRBJ2-5; 7 positions agree with TRBD1. The V gene end was trimmed by 2 bases and the J gene end by 5 bases; junction bases not matched to a gene: 5. Germline V lookup: CDR1 SGHVS, CDR2 FQNEAQ. This CDR3 is 14 amino acids long. CDR3 DNA: TGTGCCAGCAGCTTATGGTCCAGGGGGGAGACCCAGTACTTC. Translated: CASSLWSRGETQYF.

This chain uses TRBV19 with TRBJ2-1; 12 nucleotides line up with TRBD2. The V gene's germline CDR1 is LNHDA and CDR2 SQIVND (reference sequence). The CDR3 consists of 16 residues. Trimming took 1 base from V and 11 from J; bases not matched to a gene: 9. CDR3 sequence reads: CASSIAGTSGRRKQFF. The CDR3 region has the DNA TGTGCCAGTAGTATAGCAGGGACTAGCGGGCGGCGTAAGCAGTTCTTC.

The rearrangement uses TRBV27 and TRBJ2-7; no reliable D call. Germline values: CDR1 MNHEY, CDR2 SMNVEV (reference sequence). This CDR3 is built from 12 residues. The ends were cut back, 2 bases at V and 4 bases at J, with 6 bases in the middle. CDR3 sequence reads: CASSLNGYEQYF. Here the CDR3 DNA reads TGTGCCAGCAGTTTAAACGGGTACGAGCAGTACTTC.

The J gene is TRBJ1-2, the V gene TRBV12-3 or TRBV12-4; D not resolved. The CDR3 covers 12 residues. The V gene lost 0 bases and the J gene lost 8 bases, with 7 bases spanning the gap. CDR3: CASSLAQVGYTF. For the CDR3, the DNA is TGTGCCAGCAGTTTAGCCCAGGTGGGCTACACCTTC.

The rearrangement uses TRBV27 and TRBJ1-3; the match to TRBD1 covers 7 bases. In germline, CDR1 is MNHEY, CDR2 SMNVEV (reference sequence). The CDR3 has 15 amino acids. After removal of 6 bases from V and 1 base from J, the junction contained 6 bases not matched to a gene. The CDR3 nucleotides are TGTGCCAGCAGCCCCGACAGGGCTTCTGGAAACACCATATATTTT. Its protein product is CASSPDRASGNTIYF.

The chain links TRBV11-2 to TRBJ2-5, with D perhaps matching TRBD1 (5 bases). Germline CDR1 and CDR2: SGHAT and FQNNGV. Trimming removed 2 bases at V and 1 base at J, with 8 bases between. This CDR3 has 14 amino acids. CDR3 residues: CASSLNQGQETQYF. The CDR3 DNA reads as TGTGCCAGCAGCTTAAATCAGGGCCAAGAGACCCAGTACTTC.